A selection of T cell receptor beta chains follows, all from one sample in a study of Ad26.COV2.S vaccination and SARS-CoV-2 variants. Produced via immunoSEQ multiplex PCR; TCRdb's table is partial and in-frame only. Among about 350,000 clones listed, 92% were seen once. This material consisted of peripheral blood, taken after recovery from COVID-19. The source of these receptors is a human donor who had recovered from COVID-19. CDR3s include the opening cysteine and the closing phenylalanine or tryptophan. Each record gives: clone size, V gene, D gene, J gene, CDR3 protein, CDR3 DNA. D genes are given only for firm matches. For some rows the clone size is stated as once, few or many, or as a class when expanded; others skip it.

abundance: NA; v_gene: TRBV19; d_gene: TRBD1; j_gene: TRBJ1-6; CDR3aa: CASTKGQEISPLHF; CDR3nt: TGTGCCAGTACCAAGGGACAGGAGATTTCACCCCTCCACTTT
abundance: NA; v_gene: TRBV19; d_gene: NA; j_gene: TRBJ2-7; CDR3aa: CASRAGGQYEQYF; CDR3nt: TGTGCCAGTAGGGCCGGGGGGCAGTACGAGCAGTACTTC
abundance: NA; v_gene: TRBV13; d_gene: NA; j_gene: TRBJ2-3; CDR3aa: CASSLEQTGWTDTQYF; CDR3nt: TGTGCCAGCAGCTTAGAACAGACGGGGTGGACAGATACGCAGTATTTT
abundance: NA; v_gene: TRBV5-6; d_gene: NA; j_gene: TRBJ1-3; CDR3aa: CASSSKGSGAGNTIYF; CDR3nt: TGTGCCAGCAGCTCCAAGGGTTCAGGGGCTGGAAACACCATATATTTT
abundance: NA; v_gene: TRBV7-3; d_gene: TRBD2; j_gene: TRBJ2-1; CDR3aa: CASSLTSGGANEQFF; CDR3nt: TGTGCCAGCAGCCTGACTAGCGGGGGAGCCAATGAGCAGTTCTTC
abundance: NA; v_gene: TRBV6-4; d_gene: TRBD2; j_gene: TRBJ2-1; CDR3aa: CASSESATGLYHEQFF; CDR3nt: TGTGCCAGCAGTGAGTCCGCGACGGGACTATACCATGAGCAGTTCTTC
abundance: NA; v_gene: TRBV7-9; d_gene: TRBD1; j_gene: TRBJ1-1; CDR3aa: CASSRQGMNTEAFF; CDR3nt: TGTGCCAGCAGTCGACAGGGGATGAACACTGAAGCTTTCTTT
abundance: NA; v_gene: TRBV6-1; d_gene: NA; j_gene: TRBJ2-3; CDR3aa: CASSEDSHSTDTQYF; CDR3nt: TGTGCCAGCAGTGAGGACAGCCATAGCACAGATACGCAGTATTTT
abundance: once; v_gene: TRBV11-2; d_gene: NA; j_gene: TRBJ2-5; CDR3aa: CASSLSSLETQYF; CDR3nt: TGTGCCAGCAGCTTAAGCTCCCTGGAGACCCAGTACTTC
abundance: NA; v_gene: TRBV20-1; d_gene: NA; j_gene: TRBJ1-3; CDR3aa: CSARMGNTIYF; CDR3nt: TGCAGTGCTAGAATGGGAAACACCATATATTTT
abundance: NA; v_gene: TRBV14; d_gene: TRBD2; j_gene: TRBJ2-1; CDR3aa: CASSQQLAGGDEQFF; CDR3nt: TGTGCCAGCAGCCAACAACTAGCGGGGGGCGATGAGCAGTTCTTC
abundance: NA; v_gene: TRBV9; d_gene: NA; j_gene: TRBJ1-3; CDR3aa: CASSPEAGNTIYF; CDR3nt: TGTGCCAGCAGCCCCGAGGCGGGAAACACCATATATTTT
abundance: once; v_gene: TRBV5-4; d_gene: NA; j_gene: TRBJ1-3; CDR3aa: CASSLDRESAGNTIYF; CDR3nt: TGTGCCAGCAGCTTGGACAGGGAATCAGCTGGAAACACCATATATTTT
abundance: NA; v_gene: TRBV15; d_gene: NA; j_gene: TRBJ2-1; CDR3aa: CATSRDFLMNEQFF; CDR3nt: TGTGCCACCAGCAGAGATTTTTTGATGAATGAGCAGTTCTTC
abundance: NA; v_gene: TRBV12-3/TRBV12-4; d_gene: NA; j_gene: TRBJ1-5; CDR3aa: CASSMRNDQPQHF; CDR3nt: TGTGCCAGCAGTATGCGAAATGATCAGCCCCAGCATTTT
abundance: NA; v_gene: TRBV6-5; d_gene: NA; j_gene: TRBJ1-5; CDR3aa: CASSPGNTNSQPQHF; CDR3nt: TGTGCCAGCAGCCCGGGAAACACAAATAGTCAGCCCCAGCATTTT
abundance: NA; v_gene: TRBV7-2; d_gene: TRBD1; j_gene: TRBJ1-5; CDR3aa: CASSLAATGPNQPQHF; CDR3nt: TGTGCCAGCAGCTTAGCGGCGACAGGGCCCAATCAGCCCCAGCATTTT
abundance: NA; v_gene: TRBV7-9; d_gene: NA; j_gene: TRBJ2-5; CDR3aa: CASSPPYRDHDQETQYF; CDR3nt: TGTGCCAGCAGTCCCCCCTACCGGGACCACGACCAAGAGACCCAGTACTTC
abundance: NA; v_gene: TRBV11-2; d_gene: TRBD2; j_gene: TRBJ2-3; CDR3aa: CASSLTGLAQFTDTQYF; CDR3nt: TGTGCCAGCAGCTTGACGGGACTAGCGCAATTCACAGATACGCAGTATTTT
abundance: NA; v_gene: TRBV19; d_gene: TRBD2; j_gene: TRBJ2-3; CDR3aa: CASTFRPGGVAHSTDTQYF; CDR3nt: TGTGCCAGTACTTTCAGGCCCGGGGGGGTCGCCCACTCTACAGATACGCAGTATTTT
abundance: NA; v_gene: TRBV12-3/TRBV12-4; d_gene: TRBD1; j_gene: TRBJ1-1; CDR3aa: CASSLGRGPEAFF; CDR3nt: TGTGCCAGCAGTTTGGGGAGGGGGCCTGAAGCTTTCTTT
abundance: NA; v_gene: TRBV20-1; d_gene: NA; j_gene: TRBJ1-1; CDR3aa: CSAVPYTEAFF; CDR3nt: TGCAGTGCCGTACCATACACTGAAGCTTTCTTT
abundance: NA; v_gene: TRBV4-3; d_gene: NA; j_gene: TRBJ2-1; CDR3aa: CASSRRAQGGNNNEQFF; CDR3nt: TGCGCCAGCAGCCGACGTGCACAGGGTGGTAACAACAATGAGCAGTTCTTC
abundance: NA; v_gene: TRBV4-1; d_gene: NA; j_gene: TRBJ1-2; CDR3aa: CASSPHSSINYGYTF; CDR3nt: TGCGCCAGCAGCCCCCATAGCAGCATCAACTATGGCTACACCTTC
abundance: NA; v_gene: TRBV10-2; d_gene: NA; j_gene: TRBJ1-6; CDR3aa: CASSESGYSPLHF; CDR3nt: TGCGCCAGCAGTGAGTCGGGGTACTCACCCCTCCACTTT
abundance: NA; v_gene: TRBV20-1; d_gene: NA; j_gene: TRBJ1-2; CDR3aa: CSAKQSGYTF; CDR3nt: TGCAGTGCGAAACAGAGCGGCTACACCTTC
abundance: NA; v_gene: TRBV5-6; d_gene: NA; j_gene: TRBJ2-7; CDR3aa: CASSPGTAREQYF; CDR3nt: TGTGCCAGCAGCCCGGGGACCGCCCGCGAGCAGTACTTC
abundance: NA; v_gene: TRBV5-5; d_gene: NA; j_gene: TRBJ2-1; CDR3aa: CASSLQTGISSYNEQFF; CDR3nt: TGTGCCAGCAGCTTACAAACAGGGATTAGCTCCTACAATGAGCAGTTCTTC
abundance: NA; v_gene: TRBV2; d_gene: NA; j_gene: TRBJ1-5; CDR3aa: CASSERTFNQPQHF; CDR3nt: TGTGCCAGCAGTGAAAGGACATTCAATCAGCCCCAGCATTTT
abundance: once; v_gene: TRBV9; d_gene: NA; j_gene: TRBJ1-2; CDR3aa: CASSPSGRSFPGYTF; CDR3nt: TGTGCCAGCAGCCCATCGGGACGGTCCTTCCCTGGCTACACCTTC
abundance: NA; v_gene: TRBV20-1; d_gene: TRBD2; j_gene: TRBJ2-1; CDR3aa: CSATDLRRRSGTSGAYNEQFF; CDR3nt: TGCAGTGCTACTGACCTTCGGCGCAGGTCAGGGACTAGCGGGGCGTACAATGAGCAGTTCTTC
abundance: NA; v_gene: TRBV19; d_gene: NA; j_gene: TRBJ2-1; CDR3aa: CASIGVFNEQFF; CDR3nt: TGTGCCAGTATTGGGGTCTTCAATGAGCAGTTCTTC
abundance: NA; v_gene: TRBV6-2/TRBV6-3; d_gene: TRBD2; j_gene: TRBJ2-1; CDR3aa: CASGRLAGYNEQFF; CDR3nt: TGTGCCAGCGGCCGACTAGCGGGGTACAATGAGCAGTTCTTC
abundance: NA; v_gene: TRBV20-1; d_gene: TRBD1; j_gene: TRBJ1-2; CDR3aa: CSASGGGFGYGYTF; CDR3nt: TGCAGTGCTAGTGGAGGGGGCTTTGGGTATGGCTACACCTTC
abundance: NA; v_gene: TRBV19; d_gene: NA; j_gene: TRBJ1-1; CDR3aa: CASSIWAGGRNTEAFF; CDR3nt: TGTGCCAGTAGTATCTGGGCCGGGGGGCGAAACACTGAAGCTTTCTTT
abundance: NA; v_gene: TRBV19; d_gene: NA; j_gene: TRBJ1-1; CDR3aa: CATLPRSLNTEAFF; CDR3nt: TGTGCCACCCTACCCCGCAGTCTGAACACTGAAGCTTTCTTT
abundance: NA; v_gene: TRBV3-1/TRBV3-2; d_gene: NA; j_gene: TRBJ1-1; CDR3aa: CASSQVGSHTEAFF; CDR3nt: TGTGCCAGCAGCCAAGTGGGCAGCCACACTGAAGCTTTCTTT
abundance: NA; v_gene: TRBV27; d_gene: TRBD1; j_gene: TRBJ1-5; CDR3aa: CASSLFPGTGLQHF; CDR3nt: TGTGCCAGCAGTTTATTTCCCGGGACAGGTCTCCAGCATTTT
abundance: NA; v_gene: TRBV6-6; d_gene: NA; j_gene: TRBJ1-2; CDR3aa: CASTDRQSYGYTF; CDR3nt: TGTGCCAGCACCGATCGACAGTCCTATGGCTACACCTTC
abundance: once; v_gene: TRBV5-1; d_gene: NA; j_gene: TRBJ1-2; CDR3aa: CASSLEGESYGYTF; CDR3nt: TGCGCCAGCAGCTTGGAAGGGGAAAGCTATGGCTACACCTTC
abundance: NA; v_gene: TRBV6-6; d_gene: TRBD1; j_gene: TRBJ2-7; CDR3aa: CASSSGQGFREQYF; CDR3nt: TGTGCCAGCAGTTCGGGACAGGGGTTTCGCGAGCAGTACTTC
abundance: NA; v_gene: TRBV27; d_gene: NA; j_gene: TRBJ1-2; CDR3aa: CASKRRESVSGYTF; CDR3nt: TGTGCCAGCAAGCGCCGGGAATCCGTGAGCGGCTACACCTTC